This entry concerns a single T cell receptor (beta chain). The sample is drawn from a study of T-cell reconstitution after alpha-beta-depleted transplantation in children. Researchers prepared the TCRbeta library using unique molecular identifiers, the study reports. In TCRdb, the PCR reads were re-called with MiXCR into one record per CDR3 protein. This sample yields roughly 400,000 distinct CDR3 sequences, of which around 20% are seen a single time; 3.8% belongs to the top ten. Trimming at V came to 6 bases and at J to 6 bases, leaving 11 bases not matched to a gene. This CDR3 comprises 15 residues. The germline V gene encodes CDR1 MDHEN and CDR2 SYDVKM.

Material: PBMCs from the stem cell graft donor, obtained from the stem cell graft. This TCR was recovered from a human donor who donated a stem cell graft to a child with acute myeloid leukemia. The chain couples TRBV28 to TRBJ2-7; 10 bases map to TRBD1. CDR3 sequence (DNA): TGTGCCAGCAGCTCCGCGGGACAGGGGATTTCCGAGCAGTACTTC. This gives the protein CASSSAGQGISEQYF.